This TCR beta chain was captured in a study of post-analysis software for immune sequencing data. Looking at the study overall: Recorded subtypes: relapsing-remitting, secondary progressive, progressive-relapsing; some patients unannotated. Whole-study results and caveats: Controls' normalized Chao1 diversity significantly exceeded that of multiple sclerosis patients. Samples made in the same batch grouped tightly together by F measure.

Carried by the TCR beta cDNA libraries were unique molecular identifiers. Between roughly 0.95 and 10 million T cells gave rise to some 470,000 cDNA molecules. Using its own MiXCR run on the PCR reads, TCRdb lists one record per CDR3 protein. Of roughly 800,000 distinct CDR3 sequences listed, about 32% are singletons. Only a few counts were recorded for this clonotype. The target antigen is unknown. The clonotype comes from a girl between 10 and 17 years old with multiple sclerosis. The source material was blood.

CDR3 protein: CASRVAGANVLTF. CDR3 in DNA: TGCGCCAGCCGGGTGGCAGGGGCCAACGTCCTGACTTTC. The chain carries TRBV5-1 and TRBJ2-6, with unresolved D. The germline V and J ends were trimmed by 7 bases and 4 bases, with 9 bases remaining between them. The CDR3 has 13 amino acids. Per germline, CDR1 SGHRS and CDR2 YFSETQ. Complete variable domain (other parts from reference TRBV5-1 and TRBJ2-6): KAGVTQTPRYLIKTRGQQVTLSCSPISGHRSVSWYQQTPGQGLQFLFEYFSETQRNKGNFPGRFSGRQFSNSRSEMNVSTLELGDSALYLCASRVAGANVLTFGAGSRLTVL.